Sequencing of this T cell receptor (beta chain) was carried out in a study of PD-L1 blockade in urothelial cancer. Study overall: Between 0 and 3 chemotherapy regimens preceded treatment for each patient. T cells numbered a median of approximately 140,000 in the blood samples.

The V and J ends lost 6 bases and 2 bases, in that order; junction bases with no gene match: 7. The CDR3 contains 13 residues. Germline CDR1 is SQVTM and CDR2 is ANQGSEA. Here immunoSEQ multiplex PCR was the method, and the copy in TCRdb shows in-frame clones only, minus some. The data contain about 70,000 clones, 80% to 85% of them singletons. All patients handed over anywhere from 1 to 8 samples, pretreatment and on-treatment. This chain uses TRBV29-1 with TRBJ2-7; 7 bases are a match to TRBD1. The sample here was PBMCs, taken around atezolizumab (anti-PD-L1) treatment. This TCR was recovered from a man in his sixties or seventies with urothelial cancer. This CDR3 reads CSVLDRSTYEQYF. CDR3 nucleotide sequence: TGCAGCGTCTTGGACAGGAGCACCTACGAGCAGTACTTC.